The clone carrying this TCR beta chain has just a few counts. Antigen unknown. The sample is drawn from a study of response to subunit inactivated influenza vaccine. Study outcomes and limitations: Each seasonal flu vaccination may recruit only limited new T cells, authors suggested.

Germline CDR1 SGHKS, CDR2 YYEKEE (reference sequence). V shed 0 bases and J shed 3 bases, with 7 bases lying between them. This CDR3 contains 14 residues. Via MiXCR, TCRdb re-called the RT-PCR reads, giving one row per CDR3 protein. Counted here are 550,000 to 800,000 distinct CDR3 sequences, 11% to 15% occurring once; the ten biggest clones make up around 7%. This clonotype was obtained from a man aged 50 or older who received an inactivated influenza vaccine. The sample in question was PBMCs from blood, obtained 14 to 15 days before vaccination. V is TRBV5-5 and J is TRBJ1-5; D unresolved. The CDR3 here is CASSLDLVNQPQHF. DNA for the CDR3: TGTGCCAGCAGCTTGGATCTAGTCAATCAGCCCCAGCATTTT.